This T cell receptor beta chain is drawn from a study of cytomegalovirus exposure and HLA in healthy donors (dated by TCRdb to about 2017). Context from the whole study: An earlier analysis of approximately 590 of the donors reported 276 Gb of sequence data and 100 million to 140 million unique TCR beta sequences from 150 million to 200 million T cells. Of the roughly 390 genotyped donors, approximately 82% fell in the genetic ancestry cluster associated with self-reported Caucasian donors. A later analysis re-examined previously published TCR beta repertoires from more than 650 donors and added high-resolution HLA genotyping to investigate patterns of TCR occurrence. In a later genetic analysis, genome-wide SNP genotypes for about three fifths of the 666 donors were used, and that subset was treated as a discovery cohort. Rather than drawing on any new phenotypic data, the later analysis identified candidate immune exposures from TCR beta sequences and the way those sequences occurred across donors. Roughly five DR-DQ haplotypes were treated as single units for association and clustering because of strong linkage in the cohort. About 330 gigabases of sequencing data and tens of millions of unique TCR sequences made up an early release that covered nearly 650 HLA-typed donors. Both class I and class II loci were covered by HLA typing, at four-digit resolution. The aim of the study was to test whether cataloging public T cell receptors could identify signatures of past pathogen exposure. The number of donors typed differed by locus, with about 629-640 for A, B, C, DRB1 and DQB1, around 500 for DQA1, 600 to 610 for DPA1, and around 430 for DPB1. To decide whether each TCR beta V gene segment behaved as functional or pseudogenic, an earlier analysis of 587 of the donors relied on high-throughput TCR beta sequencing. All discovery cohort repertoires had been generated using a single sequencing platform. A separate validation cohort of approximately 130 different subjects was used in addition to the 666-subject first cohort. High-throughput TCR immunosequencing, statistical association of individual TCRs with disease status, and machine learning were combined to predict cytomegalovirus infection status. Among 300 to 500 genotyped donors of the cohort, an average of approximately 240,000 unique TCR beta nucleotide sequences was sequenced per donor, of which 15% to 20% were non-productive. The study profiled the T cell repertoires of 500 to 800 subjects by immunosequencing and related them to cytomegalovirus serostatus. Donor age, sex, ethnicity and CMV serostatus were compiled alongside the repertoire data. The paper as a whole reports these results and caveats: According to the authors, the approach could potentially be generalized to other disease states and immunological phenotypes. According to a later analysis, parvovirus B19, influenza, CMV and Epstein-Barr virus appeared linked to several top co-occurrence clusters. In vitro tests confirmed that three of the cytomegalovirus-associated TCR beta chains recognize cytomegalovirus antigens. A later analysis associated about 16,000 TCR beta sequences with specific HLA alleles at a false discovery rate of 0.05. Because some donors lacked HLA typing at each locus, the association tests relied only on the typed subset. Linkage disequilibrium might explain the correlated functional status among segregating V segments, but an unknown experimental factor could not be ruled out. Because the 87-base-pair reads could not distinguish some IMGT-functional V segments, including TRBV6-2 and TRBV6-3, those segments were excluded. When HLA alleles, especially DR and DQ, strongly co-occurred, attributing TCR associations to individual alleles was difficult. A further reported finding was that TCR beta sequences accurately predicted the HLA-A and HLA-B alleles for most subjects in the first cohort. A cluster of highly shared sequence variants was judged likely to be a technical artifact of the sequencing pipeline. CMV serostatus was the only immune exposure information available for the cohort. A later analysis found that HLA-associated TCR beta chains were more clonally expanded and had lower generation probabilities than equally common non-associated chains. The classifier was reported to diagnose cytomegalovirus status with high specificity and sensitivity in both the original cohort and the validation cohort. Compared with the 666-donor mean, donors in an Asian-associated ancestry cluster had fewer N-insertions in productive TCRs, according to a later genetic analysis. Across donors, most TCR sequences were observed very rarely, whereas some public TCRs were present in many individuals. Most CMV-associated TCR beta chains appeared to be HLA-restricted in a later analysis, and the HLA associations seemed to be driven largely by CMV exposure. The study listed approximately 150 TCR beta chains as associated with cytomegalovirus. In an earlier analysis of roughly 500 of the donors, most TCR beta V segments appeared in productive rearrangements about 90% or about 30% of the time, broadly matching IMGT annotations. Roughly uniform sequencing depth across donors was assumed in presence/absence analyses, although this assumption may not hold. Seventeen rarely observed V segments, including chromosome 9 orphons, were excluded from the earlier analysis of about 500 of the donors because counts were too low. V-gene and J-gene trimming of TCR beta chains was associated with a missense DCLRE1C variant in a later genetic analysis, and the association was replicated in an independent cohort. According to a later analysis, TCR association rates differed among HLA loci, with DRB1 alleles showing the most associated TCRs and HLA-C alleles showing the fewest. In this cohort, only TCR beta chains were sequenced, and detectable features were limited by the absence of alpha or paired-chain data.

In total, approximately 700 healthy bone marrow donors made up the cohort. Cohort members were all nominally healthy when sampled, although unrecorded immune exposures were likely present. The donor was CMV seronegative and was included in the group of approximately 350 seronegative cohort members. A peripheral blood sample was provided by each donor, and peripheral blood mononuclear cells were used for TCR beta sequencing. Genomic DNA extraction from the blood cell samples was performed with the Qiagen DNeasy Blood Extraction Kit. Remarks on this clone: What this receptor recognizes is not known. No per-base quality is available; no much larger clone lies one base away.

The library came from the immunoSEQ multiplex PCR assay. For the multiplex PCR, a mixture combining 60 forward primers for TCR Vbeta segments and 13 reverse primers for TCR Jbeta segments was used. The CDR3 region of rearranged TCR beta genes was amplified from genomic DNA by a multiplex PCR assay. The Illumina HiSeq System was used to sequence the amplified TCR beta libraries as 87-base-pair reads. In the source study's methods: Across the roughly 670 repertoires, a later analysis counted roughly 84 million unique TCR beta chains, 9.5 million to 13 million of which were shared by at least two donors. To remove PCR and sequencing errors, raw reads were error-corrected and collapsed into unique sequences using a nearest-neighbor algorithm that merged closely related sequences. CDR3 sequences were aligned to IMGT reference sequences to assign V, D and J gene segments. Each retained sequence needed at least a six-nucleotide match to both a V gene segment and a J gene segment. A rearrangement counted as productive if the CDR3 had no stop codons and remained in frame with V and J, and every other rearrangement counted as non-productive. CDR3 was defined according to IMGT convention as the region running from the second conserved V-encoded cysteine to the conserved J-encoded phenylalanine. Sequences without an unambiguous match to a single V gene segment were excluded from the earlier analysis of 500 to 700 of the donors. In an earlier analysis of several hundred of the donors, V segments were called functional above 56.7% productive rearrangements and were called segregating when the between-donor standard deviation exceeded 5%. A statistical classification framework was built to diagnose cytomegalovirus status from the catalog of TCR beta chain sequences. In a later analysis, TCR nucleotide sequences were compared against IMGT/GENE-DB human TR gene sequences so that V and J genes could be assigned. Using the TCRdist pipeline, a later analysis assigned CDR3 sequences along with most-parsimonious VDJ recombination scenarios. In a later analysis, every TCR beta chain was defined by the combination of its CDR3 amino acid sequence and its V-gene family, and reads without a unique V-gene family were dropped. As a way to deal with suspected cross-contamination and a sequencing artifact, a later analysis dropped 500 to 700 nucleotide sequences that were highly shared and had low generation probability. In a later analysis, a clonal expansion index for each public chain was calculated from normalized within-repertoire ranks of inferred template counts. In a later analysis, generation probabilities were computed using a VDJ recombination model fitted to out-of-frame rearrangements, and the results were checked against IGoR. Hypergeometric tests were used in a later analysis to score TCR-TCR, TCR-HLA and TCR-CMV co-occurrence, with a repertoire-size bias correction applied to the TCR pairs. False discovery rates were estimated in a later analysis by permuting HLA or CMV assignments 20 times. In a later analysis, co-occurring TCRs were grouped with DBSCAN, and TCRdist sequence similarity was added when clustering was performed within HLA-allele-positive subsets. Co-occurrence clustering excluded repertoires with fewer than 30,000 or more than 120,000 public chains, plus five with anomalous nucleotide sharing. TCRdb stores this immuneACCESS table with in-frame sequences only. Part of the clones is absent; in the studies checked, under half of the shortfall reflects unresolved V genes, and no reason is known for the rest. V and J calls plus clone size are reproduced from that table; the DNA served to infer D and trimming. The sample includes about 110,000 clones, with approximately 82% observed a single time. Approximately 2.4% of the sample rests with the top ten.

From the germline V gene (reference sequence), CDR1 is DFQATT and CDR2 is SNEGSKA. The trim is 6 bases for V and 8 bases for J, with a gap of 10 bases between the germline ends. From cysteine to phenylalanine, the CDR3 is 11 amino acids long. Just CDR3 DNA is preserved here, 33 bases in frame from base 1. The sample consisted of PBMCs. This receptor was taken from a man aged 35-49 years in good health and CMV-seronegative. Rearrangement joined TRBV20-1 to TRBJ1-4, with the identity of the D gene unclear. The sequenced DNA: TGCAGTGCGTACAGTGGCGAAAAACTGTTTTTT. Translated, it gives CSAYSGEKLFF.